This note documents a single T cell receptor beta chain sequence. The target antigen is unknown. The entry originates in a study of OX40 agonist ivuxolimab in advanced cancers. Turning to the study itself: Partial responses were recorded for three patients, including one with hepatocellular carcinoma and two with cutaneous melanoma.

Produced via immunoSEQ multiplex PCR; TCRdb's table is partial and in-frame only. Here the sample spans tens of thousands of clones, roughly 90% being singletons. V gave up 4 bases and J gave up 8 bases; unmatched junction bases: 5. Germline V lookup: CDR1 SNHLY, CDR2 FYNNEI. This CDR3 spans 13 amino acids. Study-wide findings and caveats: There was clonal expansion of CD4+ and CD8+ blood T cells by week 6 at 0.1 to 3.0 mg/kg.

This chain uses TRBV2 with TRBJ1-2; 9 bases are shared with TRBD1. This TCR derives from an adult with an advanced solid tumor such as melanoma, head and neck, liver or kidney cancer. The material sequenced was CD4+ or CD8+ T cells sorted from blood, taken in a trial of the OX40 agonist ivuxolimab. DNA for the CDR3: TGTGCCAGCAGTGGACGGACAGGGGAAGGCTACACCTTC. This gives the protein CASSGRTGEGYTF.